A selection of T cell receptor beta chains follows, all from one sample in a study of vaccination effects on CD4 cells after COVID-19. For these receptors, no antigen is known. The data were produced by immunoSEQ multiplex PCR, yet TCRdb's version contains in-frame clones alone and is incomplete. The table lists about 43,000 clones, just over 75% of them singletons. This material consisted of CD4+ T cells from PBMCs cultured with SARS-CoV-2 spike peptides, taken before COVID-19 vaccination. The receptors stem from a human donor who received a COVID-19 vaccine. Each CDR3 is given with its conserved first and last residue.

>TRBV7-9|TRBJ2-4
CAGGVLNDIQYF
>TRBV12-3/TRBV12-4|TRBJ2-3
CASSFARNTQYF
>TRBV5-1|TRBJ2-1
CASNIAGGYNEQFF
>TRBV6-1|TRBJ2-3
CASSELPPRGPSTDTQYF
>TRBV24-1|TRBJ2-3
CATSDSSGGSTDTQYF
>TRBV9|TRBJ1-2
CASSAEDRRGYGYTF
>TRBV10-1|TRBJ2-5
CASSLGQGDQETQYF
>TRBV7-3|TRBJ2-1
CASSLTSSGPYNEQFF
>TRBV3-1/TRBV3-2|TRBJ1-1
CASSPILGQPEAFF
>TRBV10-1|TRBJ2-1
CASSGESYNEQFF
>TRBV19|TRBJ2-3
CASSIYSSGLDTQYF
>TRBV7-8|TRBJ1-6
CASSLQRGEPLHF
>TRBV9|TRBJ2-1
CASSPQDSSNEQFF
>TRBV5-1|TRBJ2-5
CASSQRADETQYF
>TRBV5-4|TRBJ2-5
CASSWTPEGIQETQYF
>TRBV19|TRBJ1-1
CASSISLDRNTEAFF
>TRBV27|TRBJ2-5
CASSMLRGGQETQYF
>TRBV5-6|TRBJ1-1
CASSLFWTGSTEAFF
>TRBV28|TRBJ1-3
CASARSGAVKSGNTIYF
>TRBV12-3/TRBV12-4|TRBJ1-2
CASSLGGGYTF
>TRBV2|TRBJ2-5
CASTVAGGLGETQYF
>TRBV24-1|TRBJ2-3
CATSDAGGAVTDTQYF
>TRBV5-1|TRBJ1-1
CASSWANTDTEAFF
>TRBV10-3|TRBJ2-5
CAISESRGTETQYF
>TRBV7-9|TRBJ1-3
CASSAGSHGGNTIYF
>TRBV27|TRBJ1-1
CASSLQGRNTEAFF
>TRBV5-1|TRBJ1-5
CASSSGTGNNQPQHF
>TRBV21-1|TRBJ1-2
CASSKWDRPLLYGYTF